These 3 T cell receptor beta chains originate from one sample sequenced in a study of human T cells and chemical hapten exposure. TCRdb re-called the RACE reads through MiXCR, storing one row per CDR3 protein. The sample contains more than 55,000 distinct CDR3 sequences, roughly a tenth of which appear only once. Time point noted: pre-sensitization, week 0. This sample's treatment: therapeutic diphenylcyclopropenone sensitization with weekly scalp DPC. The sequencing here drew on whole blood, taken in connection with sensitization to the hapten diphenylcyclopropenone (DPC). All receptors come from a man aged 35 to 55 with alopecia areata. Some clones in this sample may be carry-over from other donors' samples.

The sample holds many counts of this clonotype. This chain links TRBV6-5 with TRBJ2-7, with D perhaps TRBD2 (5 bases). Germline V gene sequence: CDR1 MNHEY, CDR2 SVGAGI. This CDR3 is 13 amino acids long. V lost 7 bases, J lost 1 base, and 11 bases lay in between. CDR3 sequence: CASTQPGSYEQYF. The CDR3 nucleotides read TGTGCCAGCACCCAGCCGGGGTCCTACGAGCAGTACTTC.

This clonotype was recorded many times. The V and J genes are TRBV24-1 and TRBJ2-1; possibly TRBD1 or TRBD2 for D (5 bases each). The germline gives CDR1 KGHDR, CDR2 SFDVKD. The CDR3 covers 16 residues. V dropped 0 bases and J dropped 0 bases, with 8 bases sitting between them. The CDR3 coding sequence is TGTGCCACCAGTGATTTGGGGGGAAGCTCCTACAATGAGCAGTTCTTC. Encoded protein: CATSDLGGSSYNEQFF.

Ten or more counts support this clonotype. V usage is TRBV28 and J usage is TRBJ1-5, with a possible D match to TRBD1 (5 bases). The CDR3 runs to 16 residues. Trimming removed 1 base from V and 6 bases from J, with 16 bases in between. Germline CDR1 reads MDHEN; CDR2 reads SYDVKM. The CDR3 loop reads CASSLLSGGYVQPQHF. The CDR3 coding sequence is TGTGCCAGCAGTTTATTGTCGGGGGGGTACGTTCAGCCCCAGCATTTT.